This T cell receptor (beta chain) was identified in a study of blood T cell repertoires in COVID-19. Study overall: The origin of the acute and convalescent COVID-19 samples was the United States, Italy and Spain. PBMCs, B-cell-depleted T cells, or T cells provided the cDNA or gDNA that made up the material.

Germline CDR1 and CDR2: SGHAT and FQNNGV. The CDR3 has 14 residues. With 6 bases clipped from V and 7 bases from J, the junction kept 8 bases outside the gene matches. This clone showed up just a few times. As originally analysed: Amplification of reference gene primers provided the estimated nucleated cell counts. Measured with immunoSEQ multiplex PCR; TCRdb has only the in-frame clones, and not every one. Clone size and the V and J calls come from that table; the DNA yielded D and trimming. The table has under 55,000 clones, over 70% seen once. Input material: peripheral blood. The sequence derives from a human donor in a cohort sampled during active COVID-19. This chain connects TRBV11-2 to TRBJ1-5; TRBD1 agrees at 8 bases. The CDR3 spells CASSWTGQGQPQHF. The DNA of the CDR3 is TGTGCCAGCAGTTGGACAGGGCAAGGACAGCCCCAGCATTTT.